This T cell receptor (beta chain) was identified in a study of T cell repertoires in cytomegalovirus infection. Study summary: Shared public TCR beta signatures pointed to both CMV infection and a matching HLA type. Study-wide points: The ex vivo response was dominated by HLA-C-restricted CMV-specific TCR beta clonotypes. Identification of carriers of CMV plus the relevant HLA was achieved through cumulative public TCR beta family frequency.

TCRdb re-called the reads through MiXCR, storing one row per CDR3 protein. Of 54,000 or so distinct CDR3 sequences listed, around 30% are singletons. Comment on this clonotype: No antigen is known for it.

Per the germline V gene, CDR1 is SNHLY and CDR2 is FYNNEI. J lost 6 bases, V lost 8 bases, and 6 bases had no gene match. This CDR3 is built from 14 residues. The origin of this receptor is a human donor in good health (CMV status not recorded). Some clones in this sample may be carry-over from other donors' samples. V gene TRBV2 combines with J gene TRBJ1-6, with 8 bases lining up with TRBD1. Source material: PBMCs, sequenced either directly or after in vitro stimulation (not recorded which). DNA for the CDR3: TGTGCCAGCGGCCGGGACAGGCTTAATTCACCCCTCCACTTT. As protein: CASGRDRLNSPLHF.